The T cell receptor (beta chain) described here comes from a study of T-cell reconstitution after alpha-beta-depleted transplantation in children (TCRdb year 2016). Describing the broader study: Using TCR repertoire profiling, the study quantitatively followed how T-cell immune reconstitution unfolded in children after TCRalphabeta/CD19-depleted allogeneic hematopoietic cell transplantation.

Regarding this clonotype: Its antigen is not yet known. No base qualities exist here, and no much larger clone lies one base off it.

The CDR1 and CDR2 encoded by the germline V gene (reference sequence) are DFQATT and SNEGSKA. From its cysteine to its phenylalanine, the CDR3 spans 13 amino acids. Only the CDR3 part of the read is kept: 39 bases, read in frame from the first base. A distance of 16 bases separates the germline ends of V and J, which lose 3 bases and 8 bases respectively. The receptor library was made with PCR. TCRdb names Illumina HiSeq 2500 as the instrument used. Molecular barcoding was employed in the preparation of TCR libraries, with unique molecular identifiers being used to normalize TCRbeta repertoire quantification. The public reads were quality trimmed at Q25 with fastp and then assembled into clones with MiXCR by TCRdb, keeping productive beta chains. Identical CDR3 proteins give one entry, which carries the most common genes and DNA. In this sample the table shows roughly 500,000 distinct CDR3 sequences, about 30% of which occur a single time. Together, the top ten hold about 2.3% of the sample.

This specimen was PBMCs from the stem cell graft donor, taken from the stem cell graft. The clonotype comes from a human donor who donated a stem cell graft to a child with aplastic anemia. This sequence uses TRBV20-1 and TRBJ1-2; confidence is insufficient to name the D gene. This receptor carries the CDR3 CSASSLGGHGYTF. The nucleotide sequence reads as follows: TGCAGTGCTAGTTCTTTGGGAGGGCACGGCTACACCTTC.